Included here is one T cell receptor (beta chain) sequence, with context. Its target is not known. The CDR3 spans 14 residues. Germline CDR1 LNHNV, CDR2 YYDKDF (reference sequence). V was clipped by 4 bases and J by 9 bases; unmatched bases: 8. The entry originates in a study of blood T cells in healthy people across ages. Across the whole study: For every two T cells, template switching captured about one barcoded beta molecule.

Primed by a sample-barcoded 5' primer and a J-beta primer mix, a second PCR proceeded for roughly 6 to 12 cycles. Sequencing yielded, for each sample, at least 3 million paired-end reads carrying CDR3. TCRdb called the 5' RACE reads again in MiXCR, with one record for every CDR3 protein. The sample lists about a million distinct CDR3 sequences, 35% to 45% occurring once. Broader study findings: Lack of knowledge of donor CMV status possibly confounded expanded clonotype changes.

The material sequenced was blood. J is TRBJ2-1 and V is TRBV15; 8 bases align to TRBD1. This TCR was sampled from a man younger than 35 in good health. The CDR3 DNA reads as TGTGCCACCAGCATAAACCCAGGACAGGGTGAGCAGTTCTTC. Amino acid sequence: CATSINPGQGEQFF.